This T cell receptor (beta chain) was recovered during a study of technical replicates of blood from a few donors. The CDR3 extends over 14 amino acids. Trimming cost V 5 bases and J 7 bases, with 17 bases left between them. Germline V CDR1 and CDR2: SGHAT, FQNNGV. TCRdb keeps only in-frame clones here, not all; method: immunoSEQ multiplex PCR. The sample has around 70,000 clones, 95% to 97% seen once. The chain links TRBV11-2 to TRBJ1-2, with D maybe TRBD1 (6 bases). The sequencing sample was made of T cells isolated from PBMCs. This sequence originates from a human donor in good health. The CDR3 protein is CASSRDTSMLGYTF. CDR3 DNA sequence: TGTGCCAGCAGCAGGGACACGTCTATGCTTGGCTACACCTTC. The entire variable domain, with the rest obtained from reference TRBV11-2 and TRBJ1-2, is as follows: EAGVAQSPRYKIIEKRQSVAFWCNPISGHATLYWYQQILGQGPKLLIQFQNNGVVDDSQLPKDRFSAERLKGVDSTLKIQPAKLEDSAVYLCASSRDTSMLGYTFGSGTRLTVV.